This T cell receptor beta chain derives from a study of T-cell reconstitution after alpha-beta-depleted transplantation in children. TCRbeta library construction was performed incorporating unique molecular identifiers. One entry per CDR3 protein results from TCRdb running MiXCR on the PCR reads. The table lists around 670,000 distinct CDR3 sequences, roughly 13% of them singletons. This CDR3 has 13 residues. The V gene end was trimmed by 7 bases and the J gene end by 2 bases; junction bases not matched to a gene: 4. Germline V gene data show CDR1 as SQVTM and CDR2 as ANQGSEA. This clonotype was counted many times.

This TCR came from a girl between 2 and 10 years old with congenital amegakaryocytic thrombocytopenia, due to receive a stem cell transplant. This material consisted of PBMCs, taken before TCRalphabeta/CD19-depleted stem cell transplant. This sequence joins TRBV29-1 and TRBJ2-3; 9 nucleotides agree with TRBD2. This CDR3 is CSARLAATDTQYF. The CDR3 region has the DNA TGCAGCGCCAGACTAGCGGCCACAGATACGCAGTATTTT.